This T cell receptor (beta chain) derives from a study of T cell changes during pregnancy in multiple sclerosis (dated 2019 in TCRdb). Turning to the overall study: The study examined how the T cell repertoire changed over the course of pregnancy in women with multiple sclerosis.

Comments on this clone: What antigen it recognizes has not been identified. Per-base quality was not reported, and no clone a single base away is much larger than it.

From V the trimming removes 5 bases and from J it removes 0 bases, while the gene matches leave 5 bases of the junction unaccounted for. The germline V gene (reference sequence) provides CDR1 SEHNR and CDR2 FQNEAQ. From its cysteine to its phenylalanine, the CDR3 spans 15 amino acids. Left in the record is the CDR3 DNA by itself, 45 bases read in frame from the first base. Receptors were amplified or captured by the immunoSEQ multiplex PCR assay. Drawn from immuneACCESS, this table holds only the in-frame rearrangements with V and J called that TCRdb kept. Clones are partly lost; checked studies trace under half to an unresolved V gene and leave the rest unexplained. A total of approximately 99,000 clones appear in this sample, approximately 93% of them only once. Over 0.85% of the sample is taken by the ten largest.

The rearranged segments are TRBV7-9 and TRBJ2-7; TRBD1 fits 9 bases in the junction. Sequencing was performed on peripheral blood, taken after pregnancy. The sequence was collected from a female donor with multiple sclerosis, enrolled in a pregnancy study. CDR3 region: CASSAGQGRSYEQYF. In nucleotide form, the sequence is TGTGCCAGCAGCGCGGGACAGGGACGCTCCTACGAGCAGTACTTC. Outside the CDR3, residues come from the reference TRBV7-9 and TRBJ2-7 proteins, so the full variable domain is: DTGVSQNPRHKITKRGQNVTFRCDPISEHNRLYWYRQTLGQGPEFLTYFQNEAQLEKSRLLSDRFSAERPKGSFSTLEIQRTEQGDSAMYLCASSAGQGRSYEQYFGPGTRLTVT.